These T cell receptor beta chains were read from a single sample in a study of T cell repertoires in cytomegalovirus infection. These receptors' targets are unknown. TCRdb called the reads again in MiXCR, with one record for every CDR3 protein. The sample includes 550,000 to 700,000 distinct CDR3 sequences, about 39% of them seen just once. Sequencing used cultured PBMCs, obtained from culture after CMV antigen stimulation. The receptors shown here come from a human donor in good health (CMV status not recorded). Some clones in this sample may be carry-over from other donors' samples. Both conserved end residues are part of each CDR3. D genes are given only for firm matches. Clone size is given for some rows only: seen once, a few or many times, or a class if the clone is expanded.

v_gene: TRBV6-5; j_gene: TRBJ1-4; d_gene: -; abundance: -; CDR3nt: TGTGCCAGCACCTTACAGGAAAAACTGTTTTTT; CDR3aa: CASTLQEKLFF
v_gene: TRBV27; j_gene: TRBJ1-1; d_gene: -; abundance: -; CDR3nt: TGTGCCAGCAGTTTCGGAGACATGAACACTGAAGCTTTCTTT; CDR3aa: CASSFGDMNTEAFF
v_gene: TRBV7-9; j_gene: TRBJ2-4; d_gene: -; abundance: -; CDR3nt: TGTGCCAGCAGCTTAGATCCGGGGGAAAACATTCAGTACTTC; CDR3aa: CASSLDPGENIQYF
v_gene: TRBV7-2; j_gene: TRBJ2-7; d_gene: -; abundance: few; CDR3nt: TGTGCCAGCAGCTTACTTACTGGAAGCTCCTACGAGCAGTACTTC; CDR3aa: CASSLLTGSSYEQYF
v_gene: TRBV12-3/TRBV12-4; j_gene: TRBJ1-5; d_gene: -; abundance: many; CDR3nt: TGTGCCAGCAGCCTTAGTCTTTCCAATCAGCCCCAGCATTTT; CDR3aa: CASSLSLSNQPQHF
v_gene: TRBV6-8; j_gene: TRBJ2-3; d_gene: -; abundance: -; CDR3nt: TGTGCCAGCAAAAGGGGGGCGTTCCGTACTGGGGATACGCAGTATTTT; CDR3aa: CASKRGAFRTGDTQYF
v_gene: TRBV10-3; j_gene: TRBJ1-1; d_gene: -; abundance: -; CDR3nt: TGTGCCATCAGTGAGTCTGGGGGAGAAGCTTTCTTT; CDR3aa: CAISESGGEAFF
v_gene: TRBV12-3/TRBV12-4; j_gene: TRBJ2-5; d_gene: -; abundance: few; CDR3nt: TGTGCCAGCAGTTGGGGAGAGGGGACCCAGTACTTC; CDR3aa: CASSWGEGTQYF
v_gene: TRBV7-2; j_gene: TRBJ2-3; d_gene: TRBD2; abundance: many; CDR3nt: TGTGCCAGCAGCTTAGAGGGAGGGGCTAGCGGGCATTCTAGCACAGATACGCAGTATTTT; CDR3aa: CASSLEGGASGHSSTDTQYF
v_gene: TRBV29-1; j_gene: TRBJ2-1; d_gene: TRBD2; abundance: -; CDR3nt: TGCAGCGTTGAGGTTGGTAACTTCCTAGCGGGAGGGGCACGTGAGCAGTTCTTC; CDR3aa: CSVEVGNFLAGGAREQFF
v_gene: TRBV7-2; j_gene: TRBJ2-1; d_gene: -; abundance: few; CDR3nt: TGTGCCAGCACCCCACTGTGGGGGAGGAATGAGCAGTTCTTC; CDR3aa: CASTPLWGRNEQFF
v_gene: TRBV20-1; j_gene: TRBJ2-2; d_gene: TRBD2; abundance: few; CDR3nt: TGCAGTGCGCGACTAGCGGGCTCTGAACGGGCCGGGGAGCTGTTTTTT; CDR3aa: CSARLAGSERAGELFF
v_gene: TRBV4-2; j_gene: TRBJ2-5; d_gene: -; abundance: few; CDR3nt: TGTGCCAGCAGCCAGAGCGGGACAGAAGAGACCCAGTACTTC; CDR3aa: CASSQSGTEETQYF
v_gene: TRBV6-2/TRBV6-3; j_gene: TRBJ2-7; d_gene: TRBD2; abundance: few; CDR3nt: TGTGCCAGCAGTTACCCCATTAGAGCGGGAGAGTCCTACGAGCAGTACTTC; CDR3aa: CASSYPIRAGESYEQYF
v_gene: TRBV7-2; j_gene: TRBJ2-1; d_gene: -; abundance: -; CDR3nt: TGTGCCAGCGCTCGATCAGCGGCCTACAATGAGCAGTTCTTC; CDR3aa: CASARSAAYNEQFF
v_gene: TRBV6-2/TRBV6-3; j_gene: TRBJ2-2; d_gene: -; abundance: -; CDR3nt: TGTGCCAGCAGTCATACGAACACCGGGGAGCTGTTTTTT; CDR3aa: CASSHTNTGELFF
v_gene: TRBV27; j_gene: TRBJ2-7; d_gene: TRBD1; abundance: -; CDR3nt: TGTGCCAGCAGTTTATCCCCGGGGACAGGGTTAATGTACGAGCAGTACTTC; CDR3aa: CASSLSPGTGLMYEQYF
v_gene: TRBV4-1; j_gene: TRBJ2-2; d_gene: TRBD1; abundance: -; CDR3nt: TGCGCCAGCAGCCAAGGACAGGGAACCGGGGAGCTGTTTTTT; CDR3aa: CASSQGQGTGELFF
v_gene: TRBV29-1; j_gene: TRBJ2-7; d_gene: -; abundance: -; CDR3nt: TGCAGCGTGGGGACTTACTCCGACGAGCAGTACTTC; CDR3aa: CSVGTYSDEQYF
v_gene: TRBV6-6; j_gene: TRBJ1-5; d_gene: TRBD1; abundance: once; CDR3nt: TGTGCCAGCAGTCCGGGACAGGGGTATGGACAGCCCCAGCATTTT; CDR3aa: CASSPGQGYGQPQHF
v_gene: TRBV20-1; j_gene: TRBJ2-5; d_gene: TRBD2; abundance: -; CDR3nt: TGCAGTGCTAGAGGCCGATTAGCGGGAGGAAAAGAGACCCAGTACTTC; CDR3aa: CSARGRLAGGKETQYF
v_gene: TRBV20-1; j_gene: TRBJ2-1; d_gene: TRBD2; abundance: -; CDR3nt: TGCAGTGCTAGTTGGACTAGCGGCTACAATGAGCAGTTCTTC; CDR3aa: CSASWTSGYNEQFF
v_gene: TRBV12-3/TRBV12-4; j_gene: TRBJ1-5; d_gene: -; abundance: -; CDR3nt: TGTGCCAGCAGTTTAACTTTTCGGGATCAGCCCCAGCATTTT; CDR3aa: CASSLTFRDQPQHF
v_gene: TRBV11-2; j_gene: TRBJ2-1; d_gene: TRBD2; abundance: few; CDR3nt: TGTGCCAGCAGCCCGAGACTAGCGGTCAATGAGCAGTTCTTC; CDR3aa: CASSPRLAVNEQFF
v_gene: TRBV9; j_gene: TRBJ2-1; d_gene: TRBD2; abundance: once; CDR3nt: TGTGCCAGCAGCGCACCGGGACTAGCGACCTACAATGAGCAGTTCTTC; CDR3aa: CASSAPGLATYNEQFF
v_gene: TRBV7-2; j_gene: TRBJ1-2; d_gene: -; abundance: few; CDR3nt: TGTGCCAGCAGCTTAGTAGGCAGTCCGGGTGGCTACACCTTC; CDR3aa: CASSLVGSPGGYTF
v_gene: TRBV7-9; j_gene: TRBJ2-5; d_gene: TRBD2; abundance: -; CDR3nt: TGTGCCAGCAGCTTAGTTAGCGGGAGGGCCCAGACCCAGTACTTC; CDR3aa: CASSLVSGRAQTQYF
v_gene: TRBV27; j_gene: TRBJ1-2; d_gene: -; abundance: few; CDR3nt: TGTGCCAGCAGCAAGACAGGTGTAGGTAACTATGGCTACACCTTC; CDR3aa: CASSKTGVGNYGYTF
v_gene: TRBV6-6; j_gene: TRBJ1-4; d_gene: -; abundance: few; CDR3nt: TGTGCCAGCGAAGGGGGGAGCGAAAAACTGTTTTTT; CDR3aa: CASEGGSEKLFF
v_gene: TRBV2; j_gene: TRBJ1-2; d_gene: TRBD1; abundance: -; CDR3nt: TGTGCCAGCAGTATGGGACAGCAGACTTATGGCTACACCTTC; CDR3aa: CASSMGQQTYGYTF
v_gene: TRBV20-1; j_gene: TRBJ1-4; d_gene: -; abundance: -; CDR3nt: TGCAGTGCTAGAGTGGTCAGAAATGAAAAACTGTTTTTT; CDR3aa: CSARVVRNEKLFF
v_gene: TRBV7-8; j_gene: TRBJ1-1; d_gene: -; abundance: -; CDR3nt: TGTGCCAGCAGCCCCAGAACAGGGTGGGTCACTGAAGCTTTCTTT; CDR3aa: CASSPRTGWVTEAFF
v_gene: TRBV20-1; j_gene: TRBJ2-7; d_gene: -; abundance: -; CDR3nt: TGCAGTGCTAGAGATCCTTTGGCAGGGTCCTCCTACGAGCAGTACTTC; CDR3aa: CSARDPLAGSSYEQYF
v_gene: TRBV12-3/TRBV12-4; j_gene: TRBJ2-3; d_gene: TRBD2; abundance: -; CDR3nt: TGTGCCAGCAGTTTAGGGCTAGCGGGAGGTGGAGATACGCAGTATTTT; CDR3aa: CASSLGLAGGGDTQYF
v_gene: TRBV4-1; j_gene: TRBJ1-6; d_gene: -; abundance: -; CDR3nt: TGCGCCAGCAGCCCTCTCCCCGGAGAGGGCGGCGACTCACCCCTCCACTTT; CDR3aa: CASSPLPGEGGDSPLHF
v_gene: TRBV12-3/TRBV12-4; j_gene: TRBJ2-1; d_gene: -; abundance: -; CDR3nt: TGTGCCAGCAGTTTTGAGGGCGGGGATGAGCAGTTCTTC; CDR3aa: CASSFEGGDEQFF
v_gene: TRBV7-2; j_gene: TRBJ1-5; d_gene: -; abundance: -; CDR3nt: TGTGCCAGCAGCTTTGGCAGGGATCAGCCCCAGCATTTT; CDR3aa: CASSFGRDQPQHF
v_gene: TRBV5-4; j_gene: TRBJ2-1; d_gene: -; abundance: -; CDR3nt: TGTGCCAGCAAACAATCAGGAGGTGAGCAGTTCTTC; CDR3aa: CASKQSGGEQFF
v_gene: TRBV7-6; j_gene: TRBJ2-5; d_gene: -; abundance: -; CDR3nt: TGTGCCAGCAGCTTCATGGGGGGCCAAGAGACCCAGTACTTC; CDR3aa: CASSFMGGQETQYF
v_gene: TRBV7-9; j_gene: TRBJ2-5; d_gene: TRBD2; abundance: few; CDR3nt: TGTGCCAGCAGCCGGGGACTAGCGGGAGGGTACCAAGAGACCCAGTACTTC; CDR3aa: CASSRGLAGGYQETQYF
v_gene: TRBV11-2; j_gene: TRBJ2-7; d_gene: -; abundance: -; CDR3nt: TGTGCCAGCAGCTTAGGGGGTGGACAGTTGCGGGCCGAGCAGTACTTC; CDR3aa: CASSLGGGQLRAEQYF
v_gene: TRBV7-6; j_gene: TRBJ2-2; d_gene: -; abundance: -; CDR3nt: TGTGCCAGCAGCGGAGGCGTCGGGGAGCTGTTTTTT; CDR3aa: CASSGGVGELFF
v_gene: TRBV7-7; j_gene: TRBJ2-2; d_gene: -; abundance: many; CDR3nt: TGTGCCAGCAGCTTACTAACTAGCACCGGGGAGCTGTTTTTT; CDR3aa: CASSLLTSTGELFF
v_gene: TRBV7-2; j_gene: TRBJ1-6; d_gene: -; abundance: -; CDR3nt: TGTGCCAGCAGCGTACAGGGACCTTATAATTCACCCCTCCACTTT; CDR3aa: CASSVQGPYNSPLHF
v_gene: TRBV7-9; j_gene: TRBJ2-1; d_gene: -; abundance: -; CDR3nt: TGTGCCAGCCAGGACTACAATGAGCAGTTCTTC; CDR3aa: CASQDYNEQFF
v_gene: TRBV6-2/TRBV6-3; j_gene: TRBJ2-1; d_gene: -; abundance: -; CDR3nt: TGTGCCAGCAAGGAGACGCAGCCAGGGGAGCAGTTCTTC; CDR3aa: CASKETQPGEQFF
v_gene: TRBV4-3; j_gene: TRBJ2-2; d_gene: -; abundance: -; CDR3nt: TGCGCCAGCAGTCGTAACCGGGCCCAGAACACCGGGGAGCTGTTTTTT; CDR3aa: CASSRNRAQNTGELFF
v_gene: TRBV5-5; j_gene: TRBJ1-2; d_gene: TRBD1; abundance: once; CDR3nt: TGTGCCAGCAGAACGGACAGGGGGTCCGCTAACTATGGCTACACCTTC; CDR3aa: CASRTDRGSANYGYTF